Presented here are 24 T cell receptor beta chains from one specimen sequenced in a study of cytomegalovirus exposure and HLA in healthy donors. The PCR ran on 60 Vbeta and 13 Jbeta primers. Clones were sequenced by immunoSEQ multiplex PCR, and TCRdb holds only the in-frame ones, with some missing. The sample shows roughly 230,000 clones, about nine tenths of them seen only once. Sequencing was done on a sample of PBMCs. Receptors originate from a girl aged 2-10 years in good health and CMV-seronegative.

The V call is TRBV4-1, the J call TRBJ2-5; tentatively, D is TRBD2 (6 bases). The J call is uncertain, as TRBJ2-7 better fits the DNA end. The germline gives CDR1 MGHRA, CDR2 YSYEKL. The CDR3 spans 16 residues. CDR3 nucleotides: TGCGCCAGCAGCCAAGGGTTTGCGGAGGGGCTCTACGAGCAGTACTTC. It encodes CASSQGFAEGLYEQYF.

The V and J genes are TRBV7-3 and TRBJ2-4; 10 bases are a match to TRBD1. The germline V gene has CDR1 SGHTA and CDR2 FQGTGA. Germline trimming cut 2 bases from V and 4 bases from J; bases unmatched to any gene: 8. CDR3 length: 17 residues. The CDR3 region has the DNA TGTGCCAGCAGCTTAGGGGACAGGGGACCGGGGAAAAACATTCAGTACTTC. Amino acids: CASSLGDRGPGKNIQYF.

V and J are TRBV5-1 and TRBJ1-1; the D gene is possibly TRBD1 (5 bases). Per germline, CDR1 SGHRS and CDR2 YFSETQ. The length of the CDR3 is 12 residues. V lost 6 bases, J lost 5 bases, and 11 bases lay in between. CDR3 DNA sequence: TGCGCCAGCACGAACTCAGGGACTGAAGCTTTCTTT. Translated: CASTNSGTEAFF.

In DNA, the CDR3 is TGTGCCAGCAGCCTTACCGGGACAGAGATTAACTATGGCTACACCTTC. Its protein product is CASSLTGTEINYGYTF. V is TRBV5-6 and J is TRBJ1-2, with TRBD1 matching over 7 bases. The germline CDR1 and CDR2 sequences are SGHDT and YYEEEE. V shed 4 bases, J shed 1 base, and the junction held 10 bases outside the gene matches. CDR3 length equals 16 residues.

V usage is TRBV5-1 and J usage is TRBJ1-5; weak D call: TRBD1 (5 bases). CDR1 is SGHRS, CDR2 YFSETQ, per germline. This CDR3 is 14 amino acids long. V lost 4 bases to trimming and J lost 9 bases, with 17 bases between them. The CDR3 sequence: CASSPEGGVPPQHF. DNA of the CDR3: TGCGCCAGCAGCCCAGAGGGAGGGGTTCCGCCCCAGCATTTT. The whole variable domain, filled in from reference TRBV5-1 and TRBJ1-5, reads KAGVTQTPRYLIKTRGQQVTLSCSPISGHRSVSWYQQTPGQGLQFLFEYFSETQRNKGNFPGRFSGRQFSNSRSEMNVSTLELGDSALYLCASSPEGGVPPQHFGDGTRLSIL.

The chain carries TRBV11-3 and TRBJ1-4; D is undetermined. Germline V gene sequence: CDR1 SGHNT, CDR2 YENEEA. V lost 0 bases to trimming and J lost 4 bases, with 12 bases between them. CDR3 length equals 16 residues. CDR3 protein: CASSLESEKFNEKLFF. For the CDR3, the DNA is TGTGCCAGCAGCTTAGAGTCAGAAAAATTTAATGAAAAACTGTTTTTT.

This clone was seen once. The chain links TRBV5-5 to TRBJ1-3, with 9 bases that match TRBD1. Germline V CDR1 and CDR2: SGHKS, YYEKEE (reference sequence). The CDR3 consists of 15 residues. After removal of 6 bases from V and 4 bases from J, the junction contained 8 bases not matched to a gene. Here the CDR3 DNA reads TGTGCCAGCACCGCCTCCGGGACAGGGGGAAACACCATATATTTT. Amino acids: CASTASGTGGNTIYF.

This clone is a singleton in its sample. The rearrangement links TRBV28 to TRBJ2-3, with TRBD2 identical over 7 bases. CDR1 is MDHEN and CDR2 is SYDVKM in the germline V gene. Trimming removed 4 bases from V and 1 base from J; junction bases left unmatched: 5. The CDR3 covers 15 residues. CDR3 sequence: CASSWGGSGTDTQYF. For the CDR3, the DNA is TGTGCCAGCAGTTGGGGGGGGAGTGGCACAGATACGCAGTATTTT.

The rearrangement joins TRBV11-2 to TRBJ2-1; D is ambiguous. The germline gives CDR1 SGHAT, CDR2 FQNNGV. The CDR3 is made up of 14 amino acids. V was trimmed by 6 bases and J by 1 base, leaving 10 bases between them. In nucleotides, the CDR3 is TGTGCCAGCAGTGTGGCACAGTCCTACAATGAGCAGTTCTTC. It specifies CASSVAQSYNEQFF.

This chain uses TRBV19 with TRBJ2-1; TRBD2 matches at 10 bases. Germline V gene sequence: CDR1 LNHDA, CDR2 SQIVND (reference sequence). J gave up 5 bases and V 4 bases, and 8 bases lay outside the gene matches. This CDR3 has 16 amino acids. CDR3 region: CASSKAGLARNNEQFF. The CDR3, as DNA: TGTGCCAGTAGTAAGGCGGGACTAGCGAGAAACAATGAGCAGTTCTTC. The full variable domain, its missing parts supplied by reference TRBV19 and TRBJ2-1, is DGGITQSPKYLFRKEGQNVTLSCEQNLNHDAMYWYRQDPGQGLRLIYYSQIVNDFQKGDIAEGYSVSREKKESFPLTVTSAQKNPTAFYLCASSKAGLARNNEQFFGPGTRLTVL.

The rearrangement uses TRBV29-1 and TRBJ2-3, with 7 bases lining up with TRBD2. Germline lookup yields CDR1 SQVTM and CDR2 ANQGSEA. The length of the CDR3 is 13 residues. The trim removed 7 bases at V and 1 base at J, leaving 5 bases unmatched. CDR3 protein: CSAGGTRTDTQYF. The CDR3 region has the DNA TGCAGCGCCGGGGGGACTCGCACAGATACGCAGTATTTT.

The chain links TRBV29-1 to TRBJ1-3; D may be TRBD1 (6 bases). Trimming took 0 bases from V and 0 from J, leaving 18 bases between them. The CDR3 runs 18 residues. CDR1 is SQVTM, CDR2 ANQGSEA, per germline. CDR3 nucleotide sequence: TGCAGCGTTGAAGAAACGACAGGCGGGTCGCCCTCTGGAAACACCATATATTTT. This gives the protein CSVEETTGGSPSGNTIYF.

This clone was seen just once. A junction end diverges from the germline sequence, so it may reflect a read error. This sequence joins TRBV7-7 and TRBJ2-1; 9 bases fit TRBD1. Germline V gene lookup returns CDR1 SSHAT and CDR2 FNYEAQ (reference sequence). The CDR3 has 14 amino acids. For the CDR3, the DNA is TGTGCTAGCAGCCCTTCCGGGACAGGGACTGAGCAGTTCTTC. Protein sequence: CASSPSGTGTEQFF.

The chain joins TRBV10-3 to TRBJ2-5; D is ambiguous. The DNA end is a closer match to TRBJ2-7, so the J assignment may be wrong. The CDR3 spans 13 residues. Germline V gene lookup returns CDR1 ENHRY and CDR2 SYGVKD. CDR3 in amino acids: CAIMSGGSYEQYF. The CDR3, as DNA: TGTGCCATCATGTCGGGTGGCTCCTACGAGCAGTACTTC.

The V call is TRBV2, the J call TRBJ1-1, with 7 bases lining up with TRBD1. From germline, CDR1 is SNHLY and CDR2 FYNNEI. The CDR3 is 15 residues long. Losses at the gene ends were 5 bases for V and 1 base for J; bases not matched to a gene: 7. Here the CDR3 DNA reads TGTGCCAGCAGTCCAAAACAGGGGTCGAACACTGAAGCTTTCTTT. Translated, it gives CASSPKQGSNTEAFF.

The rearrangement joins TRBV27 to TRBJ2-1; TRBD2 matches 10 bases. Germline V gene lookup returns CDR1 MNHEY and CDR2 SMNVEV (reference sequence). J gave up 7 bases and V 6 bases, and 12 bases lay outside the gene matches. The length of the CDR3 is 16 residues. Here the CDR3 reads CASRNASGSVLNEQFF. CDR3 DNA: TGTGCCAGCAGGAACGCTAGCGGGAGCGTCTTAAATGAGCAGTTCTTC.

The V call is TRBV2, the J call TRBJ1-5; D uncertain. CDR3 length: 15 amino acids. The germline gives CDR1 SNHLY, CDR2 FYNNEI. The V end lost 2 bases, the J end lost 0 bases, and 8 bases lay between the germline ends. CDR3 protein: CASSENELSNQPQHF. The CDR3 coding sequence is TGTGCCAGCAGTGAAAACGAGCTTAGCAATCAGCCCCAGCATTTT. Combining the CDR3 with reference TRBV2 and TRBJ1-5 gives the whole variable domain EPEVTQTPSHQVTQMGQEVILRCVPISNHLYFYWYRQILGQKVEFLVSFYNNEISEKSEIFDDQFSVERPDGSNFTLKIRSTKLEDSAMYFCASSENELSNQPQHFGDGTRLSIL.

CDR3 residues: CASSIHTGVDTEAFF. The CDR3 DNA is TGTGCCAGCAGCATACATACAGGGGTGGACACTGAAGCTTTCTTT. The chain is built from TRBV11-2 and TRBJ1-1; 7 bases line up with TRBD1. Germline V gives CDR1 SGHAT, CDR2 FQNNGV. After removal of 5 bases from V and 3 bases from J, the junction contained 9 bases not matched to a gene. The CDR3 loop spans 15 amino acids.

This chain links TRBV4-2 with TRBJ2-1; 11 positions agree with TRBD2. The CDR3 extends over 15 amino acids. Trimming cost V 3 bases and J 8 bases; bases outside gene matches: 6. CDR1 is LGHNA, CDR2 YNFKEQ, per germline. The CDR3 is CASSHGTSGSYEQFF. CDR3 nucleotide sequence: TGTGCCAGCAGCCATGGAACTAGCGGGAGTTATGAGCAGTTCTTC.

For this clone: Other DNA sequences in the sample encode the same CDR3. The CDR3 nucleotides are TGCGCCAGCAGCTTGGTCGCGGGGGCCCACAATGAGCAGTTCTTC. It yields the protein CASSLVAGAHNEQFF. The V and J genes are TRBV5-1 and TRBJ2-1; possible D gene TRBD2, 7 bases. The V gene's germline CDR1 is SGHRS and CDR2 YFSETQ. This CDR3 spans 15 amino acids. V lost 0 bases and J 5 bases, leaving 12 bases between the germline ends.

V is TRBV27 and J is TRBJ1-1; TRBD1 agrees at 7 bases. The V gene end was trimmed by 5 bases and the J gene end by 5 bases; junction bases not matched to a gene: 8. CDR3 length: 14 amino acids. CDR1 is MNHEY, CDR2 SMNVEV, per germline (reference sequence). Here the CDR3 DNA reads TGTGCCAGCAGTCCCAGGGGGTTTCGAACTGAAGCTTTCTTT. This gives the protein CASSPRGFRTEAFF.

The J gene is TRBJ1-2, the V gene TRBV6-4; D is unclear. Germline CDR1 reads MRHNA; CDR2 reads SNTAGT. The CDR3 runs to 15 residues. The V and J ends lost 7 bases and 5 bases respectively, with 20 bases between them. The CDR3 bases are TGTGCCAGCACTTTATCCCCTGGCTCCTCGTATGGCTACACCTTC. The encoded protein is CASTLSPGSSYGYTF.

In DNA form, the CDR3 reads TGTGCCAGCAGTTACGTACTAGCGGGGGGGTACGAGCAGTACTTC. It encodes CASSYVLAGGYEQYF. V and J are TRBV6-5 and TRBJ2-7; 13 bases match TRBD2. CDR3 length: 15 residues. With 2 bases clipped from V and 4 bases from J, the junction kept 2 bases outside the gene matches. Germline V CDR1 and CDR2: MNHEY, SVGAGI.

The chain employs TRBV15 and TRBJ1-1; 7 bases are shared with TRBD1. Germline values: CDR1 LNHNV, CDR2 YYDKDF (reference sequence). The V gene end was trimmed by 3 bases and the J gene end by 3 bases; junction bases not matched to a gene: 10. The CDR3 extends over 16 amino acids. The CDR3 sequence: CATSRGQPRDYTEAFF. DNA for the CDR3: TGTGCCACCAGCAGGGGACAGCCGAGGGACTACACTGAAGCTTTCTTT. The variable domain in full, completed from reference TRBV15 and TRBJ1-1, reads DAMVIQNPRYQVTQFGKPVTLSCSQTLNHNVMYWYQQKSSQAPKLLFHYYDKDFNNEADTPDNFQSRRPNTSFCFLDIRSPGLGDTAMYLCATSRGQPRDYTEAFFGQGTRLTVV.